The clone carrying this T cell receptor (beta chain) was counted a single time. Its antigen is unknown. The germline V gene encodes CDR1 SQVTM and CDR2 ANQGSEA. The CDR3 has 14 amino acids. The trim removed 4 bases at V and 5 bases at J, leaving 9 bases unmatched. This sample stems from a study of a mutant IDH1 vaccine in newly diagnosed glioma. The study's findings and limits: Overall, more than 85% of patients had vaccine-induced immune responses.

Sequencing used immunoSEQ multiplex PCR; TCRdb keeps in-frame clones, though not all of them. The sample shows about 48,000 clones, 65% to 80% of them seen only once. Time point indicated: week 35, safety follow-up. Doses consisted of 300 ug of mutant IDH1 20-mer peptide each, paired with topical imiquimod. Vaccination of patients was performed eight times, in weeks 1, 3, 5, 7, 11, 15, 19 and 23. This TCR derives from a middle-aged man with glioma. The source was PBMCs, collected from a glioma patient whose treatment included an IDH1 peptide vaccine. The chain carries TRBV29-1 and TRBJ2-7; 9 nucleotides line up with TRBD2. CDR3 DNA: TGCAGCGTTGGGTCACCAGCGGGGGGTAACGAGCAGTACTTC. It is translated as CSVGSPAGGNEQYF.